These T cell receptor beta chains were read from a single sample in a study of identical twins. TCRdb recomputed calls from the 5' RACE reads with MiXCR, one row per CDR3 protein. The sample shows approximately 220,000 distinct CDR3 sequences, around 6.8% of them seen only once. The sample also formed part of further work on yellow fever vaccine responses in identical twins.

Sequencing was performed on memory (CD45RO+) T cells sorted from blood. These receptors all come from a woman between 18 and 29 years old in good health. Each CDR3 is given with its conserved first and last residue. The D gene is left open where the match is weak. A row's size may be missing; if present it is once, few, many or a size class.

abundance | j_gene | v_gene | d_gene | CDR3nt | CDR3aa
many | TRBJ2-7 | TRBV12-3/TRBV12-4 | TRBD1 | TGTGCCAGCAGTTTCGGGACAGGTGGCGAGCAGTACTTC | CASSFGTGGEQYF
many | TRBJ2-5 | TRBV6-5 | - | TGTGCCAGCAGTTACAGGGTTTACCAAGAGACCCAGTACTTC | CASSYRVYQETQYF
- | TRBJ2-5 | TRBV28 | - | TGTGCCAGCAGTTTACCCCCCCACAGGGCAGCGGAGACCCAGTACTTC | CASSLPPHRAAETQYF
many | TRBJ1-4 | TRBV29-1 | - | TGCAGCGTTGTGGTAGGGTCGGATGAAAAACTGTTTTTT | CSVVVGSDEKLFF
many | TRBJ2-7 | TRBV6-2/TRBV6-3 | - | TGTGCCAGCAGTTACTCCCTATCTTCCTACGAGCAGTACTTC | CASSYSLSSYEQYF
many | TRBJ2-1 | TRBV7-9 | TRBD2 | TGTGCCAGCAGCCTTAGCAGCGGGAGAGGGGACAATGAGCAGTTCTTC | CASSLSSGRGDNEQFF
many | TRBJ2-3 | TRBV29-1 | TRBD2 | TGCAGCGTTGAAGACACCAGCGGGAGGGCCTTTCGGCGAGATACGCAGTATTTT | CSVEDTSGRAFRRDTQYF
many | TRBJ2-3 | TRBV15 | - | TGTGCCACCAGCAGGCAGCCTGTGGATACGCAGTATTTT | CATSRQPVDTQYF
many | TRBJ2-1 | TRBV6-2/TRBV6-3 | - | TGTGCCAGCAGTTACGGTCCTAGCTTTTTCTTC | CASSYGPSFFF
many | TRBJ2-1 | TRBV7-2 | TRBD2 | TGTGCCAGCAGCTTTTGGGCTAGCGGGAGGGGGAATGAGCAGTTCTTC | CASSFWASGRGNEQFF
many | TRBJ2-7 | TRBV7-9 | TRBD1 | TGTGCCAGCAGCCCGGACAGGGAAGGCGAGCAGTACTTC | CASSPDREGEQYF
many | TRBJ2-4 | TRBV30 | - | TGTGCCTGGAGCTCCTCGAACATTCAGTACTTC | CAWSSSNIQYF
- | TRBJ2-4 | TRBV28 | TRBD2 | TGTGCCAGCAGGGGCGGGGGGGGTGGGAAAAACATTCAGTACTTC | CASRGGGGGKNIQYF
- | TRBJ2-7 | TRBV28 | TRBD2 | TGTGCCAGCAGTTCTGGGACTAGCGGGAGTATTCGGAACTACGAGCAGTACTTC | CASSSGTSGSIRNYEQYF
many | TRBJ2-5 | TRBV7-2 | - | TGTGCCAGCAGCCCCCGGGGGGAGACCCAGTACTTC | CASSPRGETQYF
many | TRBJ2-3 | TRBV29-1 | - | TGCAGCTCAATTGGGGCCGCCCTGGACGCAGATACGCAGTATTTT | CSSIGAALDADTQYF
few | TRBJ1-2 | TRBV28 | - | TGTGCCAGCAGTTTAGGGGGAATTGGCTACACCTTC | CASSLGGIGYTF
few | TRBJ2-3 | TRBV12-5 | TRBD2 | TGTGCTAGTGGTTTGGTGGCCCCGCTAGCGGGGCTCACAGATACGCAGTATTTT | CASGLVAPLAGLTDTQYF
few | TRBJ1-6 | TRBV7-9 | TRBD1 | TGTGCCAGCAGCTCGACAGGGAACAATTCACCCCTCCACTTT | CASSSTGNNSPLHF
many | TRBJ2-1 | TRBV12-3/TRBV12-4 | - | TGTGCCAGCAGTTTAGGGGATCGGGGGACTGTTAACAATGAGCAGTTCTTC | CASSLGDRGTVNNEQFF
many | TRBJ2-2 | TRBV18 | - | TGTGCCAGCTCACTAATACGGCAGAAGCACACCGGGGAGCTGTTTTTT | CASSLIRQKHTGELFF
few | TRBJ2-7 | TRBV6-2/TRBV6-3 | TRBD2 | TGTGCCAGCAGTACTAGCGGGAAAAGAAACGAGCAGTACTTC | CASSTSGKRNEQYF
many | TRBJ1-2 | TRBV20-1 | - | TGCAGTGCTACAAGCGGATCCCATAGCTATGGCTACACCTTC | CSATSGSHSYGYTF
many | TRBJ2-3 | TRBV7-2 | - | TGTGCCAGCAGTCCAACGGGCGGACGCACAGATACGCAGTATTTT | CASSPTGGRTDTQYF
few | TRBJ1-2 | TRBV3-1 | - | TGTGCCAGCAGCCAGGGCGGGAGTGGCTACACCTTC | CASSQGGSGYTF
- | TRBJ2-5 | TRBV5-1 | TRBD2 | TGCGCCAGCCGACGAGGGACTAGCGGGAGTGAAGAGACCCAGTACTTC | CASRRGTSGSEETQYF
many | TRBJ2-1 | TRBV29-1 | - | TGCAGCGTTGAAGGGACTTCGGGACCTAACCCCTACAATGAGCAGTTCTTC | CSVEGTSGPNPYNEQFF
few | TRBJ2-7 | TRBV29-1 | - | TGCAGCGTTGAAGAGAGGACAGTGTCCCCCTACGAGCAGTACTTC | CSVEERTVSPYEQYF
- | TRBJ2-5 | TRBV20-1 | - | TGCAGTCGGGCCAACGAGAGGGAGACCCAGTACTTC | CSRANERETQYF
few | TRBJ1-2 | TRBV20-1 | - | TGCAGTGCCAGGACAGACAAGAGTGGCTACACCTTC | CSARTDKSGYTF
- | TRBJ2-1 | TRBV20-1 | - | TGCAGTGCTAGAGTCCCGACGGGGGGCCAGGGTGAGCAGTTCTTC | CSARVPTGGQGEQFF
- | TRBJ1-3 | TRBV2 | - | TGTGCCAGCAGTGATGACCAGGGCTCCCGGAACACCATATATTTT | CASSDDQGSRNTIYF
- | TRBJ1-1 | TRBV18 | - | TGTGCCAGCTCTTCTTTTACAGGGCGGGACACTGAAGCTTTCTTT | CASSSFTGRDTEAFF
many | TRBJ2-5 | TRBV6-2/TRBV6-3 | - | TGTGCCAGCAGTCATCGGGACTTTGGGAACCAAGAGACCCAGTACTTC | CASSHRDFGNQETQYF
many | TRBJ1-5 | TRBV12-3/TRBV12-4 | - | TGTGCCAGCAGTTGGAACAGGGATCAGCCCCAGCATTTT | CASSWNRDQPQHF
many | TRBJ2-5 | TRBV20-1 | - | TGCAGTGCCGCACAAGAGACCCAGTACTTC | CSAAQETQYF
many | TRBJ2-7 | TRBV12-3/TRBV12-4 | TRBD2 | TGTGCCAGCAGTAGCGGGAGGGCCTACGAGCAGTACTTC | CASSSGRAYEQYF
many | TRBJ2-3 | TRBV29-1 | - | TGCAGCGTTGTGGTGGGAAACACAGATACGCAGTATTTT | CSVVVGNTDTQYF
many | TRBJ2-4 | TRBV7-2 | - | TGTGCCAGCAGCTTAGGGACAGCCAAAAACATTCAGTACTTC | CASSLGTAKNIQYF